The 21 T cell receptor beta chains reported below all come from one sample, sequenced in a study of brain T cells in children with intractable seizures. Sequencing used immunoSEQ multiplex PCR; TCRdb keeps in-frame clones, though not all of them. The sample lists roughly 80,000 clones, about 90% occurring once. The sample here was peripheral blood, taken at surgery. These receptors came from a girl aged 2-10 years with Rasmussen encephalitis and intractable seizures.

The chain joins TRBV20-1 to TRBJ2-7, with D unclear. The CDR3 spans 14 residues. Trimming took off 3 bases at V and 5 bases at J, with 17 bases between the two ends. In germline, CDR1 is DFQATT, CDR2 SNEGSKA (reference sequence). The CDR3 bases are TGCAGTGCTAGTTCAACGAGTAGAATCCACGAGCAGTACTTC. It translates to CSASSTSRIHEQYF.

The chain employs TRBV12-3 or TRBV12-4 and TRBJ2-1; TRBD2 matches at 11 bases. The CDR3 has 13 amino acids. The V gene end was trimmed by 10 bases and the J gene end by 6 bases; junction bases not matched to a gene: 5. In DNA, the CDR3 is TGTGCCATCGAGACTAGCGGGACCAATGAGCAGTTCTTC. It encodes CAIETSGTNEQFF.

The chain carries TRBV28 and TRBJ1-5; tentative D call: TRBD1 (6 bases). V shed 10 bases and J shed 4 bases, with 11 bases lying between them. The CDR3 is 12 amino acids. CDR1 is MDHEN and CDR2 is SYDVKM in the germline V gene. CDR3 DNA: TGTGCCATACAGGGTACGAATCAGCCCCAGCATTTT. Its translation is CAIQGTNQPQHF.

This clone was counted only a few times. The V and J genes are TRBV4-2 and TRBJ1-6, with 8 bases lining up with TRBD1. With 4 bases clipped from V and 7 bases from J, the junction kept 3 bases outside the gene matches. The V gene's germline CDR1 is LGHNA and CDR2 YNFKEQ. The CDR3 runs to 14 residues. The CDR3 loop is CASSLDRANSPLHF. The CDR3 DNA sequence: TGTGCCAGCAGCCTGGACAGGGCGAATTCACCCCTCCACTTT.

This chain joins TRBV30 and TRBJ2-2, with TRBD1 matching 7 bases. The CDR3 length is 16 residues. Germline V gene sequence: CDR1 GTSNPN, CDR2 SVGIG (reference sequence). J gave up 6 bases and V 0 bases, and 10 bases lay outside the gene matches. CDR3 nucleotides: TGTGCCTGGAGTGTACTACAGGGGTTGCCATCCGGGGAGCTGTTTTTT. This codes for CAWSVLQGLPSGELFF.

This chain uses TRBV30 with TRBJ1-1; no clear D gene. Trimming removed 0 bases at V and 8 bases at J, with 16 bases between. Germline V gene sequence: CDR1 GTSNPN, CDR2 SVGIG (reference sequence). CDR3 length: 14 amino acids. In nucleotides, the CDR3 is TGTGCCTGGAGTGTCGCCGTCCTCTCAGGAGAAGCTTTCTTT. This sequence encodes CAWSVAVLSGEAFF.

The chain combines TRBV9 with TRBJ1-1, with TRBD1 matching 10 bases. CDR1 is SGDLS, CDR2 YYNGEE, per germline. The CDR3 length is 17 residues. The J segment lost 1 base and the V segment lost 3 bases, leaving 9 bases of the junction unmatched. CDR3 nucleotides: TGTGCCAGCAGCGCCGGGACAGGGGCAATTGGGAACACTGAAGCTTTCTTT. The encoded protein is CASSAGTGAIGNTEAFF.

The CDR3 coding sequence is TGTGCCAGCAGAGGGGGCCGGGGATCCTACGAGCAGTACTTC. Translating it yields CASRGGRGSYEQYF. V usage is TRBV14 and J usage is TRBJ2-7; TRBD1 matches 7 bases. The CDR3 length is 14 residues. Unmatched junction bases numbered 6, after V lost 6 bases and J lost 1 base. The V gene's germline CDR1 is SGHDN and CDR2 FVKESK.

CDR3 nucleotides: TGCGCCAGCAGTGAAGGGCTAATGGCCTACGAGCAGTACTTC. Translating gives CASSEGLMAYEQYF. The chain joins TRBV10-2 to TRBJ2-7; no clear D. Germline CDR1 and CDR2: WSHSY and SAAADI. This CDR3 spans 14 amino acids. V was trimmed by 3 bases and J by 2 bases, leaving 11 bases between them.

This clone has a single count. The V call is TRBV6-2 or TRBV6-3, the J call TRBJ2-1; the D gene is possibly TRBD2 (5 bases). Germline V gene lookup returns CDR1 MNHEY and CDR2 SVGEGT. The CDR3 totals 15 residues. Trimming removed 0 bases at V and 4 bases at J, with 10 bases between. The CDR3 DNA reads TGTGCCAGCAGTTACTCGCTAGCTTCTTACAATGAGCAGTTCTTC. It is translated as CASSYSLASYNEQFF.

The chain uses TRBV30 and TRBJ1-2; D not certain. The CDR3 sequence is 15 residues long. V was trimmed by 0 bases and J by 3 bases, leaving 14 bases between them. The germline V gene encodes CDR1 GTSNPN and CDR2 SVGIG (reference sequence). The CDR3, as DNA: TGTGCCTGGAGTGTCCGTTGGACTCGGGACTATGGCTACACCTTC. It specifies CAWSVRWTRDYGYTF. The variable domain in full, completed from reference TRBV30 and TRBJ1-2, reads SQTIHQWPATLVQPVGSPLSLECTVEGTSNPNLYWYRQAAGRGLQLLFYSVGIGQISSEVPQNLSASRPQDRQFILSSKKLLLSDSGFYLCAWSVRWTRDYGYTFGSGTRLTVV.

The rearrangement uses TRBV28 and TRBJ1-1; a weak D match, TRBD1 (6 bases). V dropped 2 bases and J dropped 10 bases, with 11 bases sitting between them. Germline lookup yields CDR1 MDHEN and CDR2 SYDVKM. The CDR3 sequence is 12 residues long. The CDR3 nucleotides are TGTGCCAGCAGTTTAAGGGGGGTTTTAGCTTTCTTT. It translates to CASSLRGVLAFF. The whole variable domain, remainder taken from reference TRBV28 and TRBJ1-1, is DVKVTQSSRYLVKRTGEKVFLECVQDMDHENMFWYRQDPGLGLRLIYFSYDVKMKEKGDIPEGYSVSREKKERFSLILESASTNQTSMYLCASSLRGVLAFFGQGTRLTVV.

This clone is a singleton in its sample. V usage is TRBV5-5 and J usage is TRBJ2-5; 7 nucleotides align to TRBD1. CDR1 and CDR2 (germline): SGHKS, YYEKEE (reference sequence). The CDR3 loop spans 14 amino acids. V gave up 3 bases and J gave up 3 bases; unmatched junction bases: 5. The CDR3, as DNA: TGTGCCAGCAGCTGGGACAGACCGGAAGAGACCCAGTACTTC. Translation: CASSWDRPEETQYF.

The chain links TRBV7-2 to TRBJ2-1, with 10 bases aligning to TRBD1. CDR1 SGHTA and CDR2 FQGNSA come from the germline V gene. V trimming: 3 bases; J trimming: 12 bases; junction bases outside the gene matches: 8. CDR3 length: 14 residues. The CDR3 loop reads CASSFRTGGTGQFF. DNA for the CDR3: TGTGCCAGCAGCTTCCGGACAGGGGGGACGGGGCAGTTCTTC.

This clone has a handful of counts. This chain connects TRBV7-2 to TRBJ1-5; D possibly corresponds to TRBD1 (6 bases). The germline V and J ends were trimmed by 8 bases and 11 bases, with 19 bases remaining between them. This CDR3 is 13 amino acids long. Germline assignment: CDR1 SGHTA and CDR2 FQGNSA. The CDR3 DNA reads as TGTGCCAGCGGAAGGGACAAGCTAGGGGCCCAGCATTTT. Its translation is CASGRDKLGAQHF.

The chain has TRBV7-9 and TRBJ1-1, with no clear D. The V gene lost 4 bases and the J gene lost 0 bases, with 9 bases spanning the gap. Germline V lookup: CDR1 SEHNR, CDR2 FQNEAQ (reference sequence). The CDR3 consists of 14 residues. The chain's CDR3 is CASSSRTVNTEAFF. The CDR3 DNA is TGTGCCAGCAGCTCTCGGACGGTGAACACTGAAGCTTTCTTT.

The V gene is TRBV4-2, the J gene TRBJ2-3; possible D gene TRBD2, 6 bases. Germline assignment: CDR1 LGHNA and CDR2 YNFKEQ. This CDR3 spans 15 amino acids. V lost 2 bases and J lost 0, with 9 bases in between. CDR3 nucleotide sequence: TGTGCCAGCAGCCAAACTAGCATTAGCACAGATACGCAGTATTTT. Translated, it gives CASSQTSISTDTQYF.

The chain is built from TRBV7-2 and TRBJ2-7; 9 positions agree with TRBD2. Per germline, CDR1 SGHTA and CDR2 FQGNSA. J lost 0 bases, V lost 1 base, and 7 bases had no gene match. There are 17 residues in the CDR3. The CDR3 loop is CASSLVPSGRSSYEQYF. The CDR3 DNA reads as TGTGCCAGCAGCTTAGTTCCCAGCGGGAGGAGCTCCTACGAGCAGTACTTC.

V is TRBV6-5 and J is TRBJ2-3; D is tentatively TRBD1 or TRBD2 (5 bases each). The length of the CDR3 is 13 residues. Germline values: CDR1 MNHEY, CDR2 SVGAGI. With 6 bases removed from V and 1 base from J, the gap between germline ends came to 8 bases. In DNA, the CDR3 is TGTGCCAGCAGGACAGCGGGCACAGATACGCAGTATTTT. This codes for CASRTAGTDTQYF.

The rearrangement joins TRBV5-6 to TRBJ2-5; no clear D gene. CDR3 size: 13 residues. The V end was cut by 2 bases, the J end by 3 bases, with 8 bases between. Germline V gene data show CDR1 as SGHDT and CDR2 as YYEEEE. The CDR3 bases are TGTGCCAGCAGCTTCGTAGGTGAAGAGACCCAGTACTTC. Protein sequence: CASSFVGEETQYF.

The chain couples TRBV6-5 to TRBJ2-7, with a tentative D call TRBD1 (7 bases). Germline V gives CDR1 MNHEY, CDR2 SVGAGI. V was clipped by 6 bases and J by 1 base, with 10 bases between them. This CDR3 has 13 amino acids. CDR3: CASRTGRSYEQYF. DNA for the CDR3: TGTGCCAGCAGGACAGGGAGGTCCTACGAGCAGTACTTC.